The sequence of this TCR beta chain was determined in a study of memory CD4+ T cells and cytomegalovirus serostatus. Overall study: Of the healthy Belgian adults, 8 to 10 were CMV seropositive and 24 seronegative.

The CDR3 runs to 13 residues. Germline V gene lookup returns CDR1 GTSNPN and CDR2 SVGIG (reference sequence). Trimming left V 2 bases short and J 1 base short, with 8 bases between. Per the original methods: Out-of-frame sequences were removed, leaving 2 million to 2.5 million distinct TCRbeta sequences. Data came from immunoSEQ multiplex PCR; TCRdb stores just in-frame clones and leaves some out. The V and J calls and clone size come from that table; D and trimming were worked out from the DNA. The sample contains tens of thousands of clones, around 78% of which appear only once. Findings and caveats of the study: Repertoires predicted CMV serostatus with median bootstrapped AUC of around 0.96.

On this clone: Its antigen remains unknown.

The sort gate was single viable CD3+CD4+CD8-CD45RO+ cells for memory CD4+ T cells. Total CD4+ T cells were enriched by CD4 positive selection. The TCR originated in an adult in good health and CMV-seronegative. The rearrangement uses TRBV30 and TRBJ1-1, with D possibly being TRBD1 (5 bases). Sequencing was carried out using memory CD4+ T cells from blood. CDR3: CAWSRQRNTEAFF. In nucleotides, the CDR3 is TGTGCCTGGAGTAGACAGCGGAACACTGAAGCTTTCTTT.